Described below is a single T cell receptor beta chain sequence and its context. The source of the sample is a study of beta chain features in type 1 diabetes. Study-level background: The number of sorted cells examined across all samples was some 99,000,000.

Germline-derived CDR1 and CDR2 are LNHDA and SQIVND (reference sequence). The CDR3 has 12 amino acids. V lost 0 bases, J lost 6 bases, and 5 bases lay in between. The authors reverse transcribed all of the isolated RNA, so sequencing captured expressed TCRB transcripts. Clones were sequenced by immunoSEQ multiplex PCR, and TCRdb holds only the in-frame ones, with some missing. The data hold some 250,000 clones, with 25% to 30% observed a single time. V is TRBV19 and J is TRBJ1-1; D is undetermined. Sequencing used central memory CD4+ T cells from blood. The sequence was collected from a man aged 30-40 years in good health. The CDR3 DNA reads as TGTGCCAGTAGTATAGATCGGGCTGAAGCTTTCTTT. This translates into CASSIDRAEAFF.